This T cell receptor beta chain was profiled in a study of PD-1 blockade in classical Hodgkin lymphoma. Points from the study as a whole: Possible causes of repertoire differences, disease activity or prior therapy, remain undefined. The baseline diversity of complete responders showed similarity to that of newly diagnosed patients. Whereas CD4+ TCR diversity had risen significantly by C4D1, CD8+ TCR diversity had not. Exclusion applied to patients who initiated nivolumab less than 1 year following ASCT.

The length of the CDR3 is 14 residues. V shed 5 bases and J shed 8 bases, with 18 bases lying between them. Looked up from germline, CDR1 is MNHEY and CDR2 is SVGAGI. No patient escaped relapse after autologous stem cell transplantation, and brentuximab vedotin exposure varied. Thawed PBMCs yielded CD4+ T cells through magnetic negative selection. As to this clone: The antigen is not known.

Sequencing used immunoSEQ multiplex PCR; TCRdb keeps in-frame clones, though not all of them. The sample records 27,000 or so clones, about 74% being singletons. The chain employs TRBV6-5 and TRBJ1-2, with a weak D call TRBD1 (5 bases). This receptor was identified in a human donor with classical Hodgkin lymphoma. The material sequenced was CD4+ T cells from blood, taken at baseline. The CDR3 DNA reads TGTGCCAGCAGTCAGGCATGGGGGGTGGTGGGCTACACCTTC. Translated, it gives CASSQAWGVVGYTF.